This TCR beta chain was obtained from a study of CD8 T cells in ankylosing spondylitis. Study-wide points: Blood of patients with ankylosing spondylitis appeared to be characterized by a TCR beta motif of about 8 highly homologous variants. Significant enrichment of disease-linked clones was reportedly seen in matched ankylosing spondylitis synovial fluid. Both synovial fluid and blood in reactive arthritis had previously been reported to carry some motif variants. Clones linked to the disease showed a CD8+ phenotype. They occurred at relatively low frequencies in peripheral blood.

For TCR beta, libraries came from quantitative 5'-RACE with molecular barcodes. TCRdb independently ran MiXCR on the 5' RACE reads; one entry per CDR3 protein. Counted here are 330,000 or so distinct CDR3 sequences, 7% to 9% occurring once; the ten biggest clones make up 14% to 15%. The CDR3 runs to 18 residues. Deletions cut 3 bases from V and 0 bases from J, with 18 bases between. Germline V gene data show CDR1 as MNHEY and CDR2 as SVGEGT. Comments on this clonotype: Its antigen is not identified.

The V call is TRBV6-2 or TRBV6-3, the J call TRBJ1-5; TRBD1 is a possible D gene (6 bases). The sequencing sample was made of blood, either unsorted or a sorted T cell fraction (not recorded which). The sequence was collected from a male donor with ankylosing spondylitis. In nucleotides, the CDR3 is TGTGCCAGCAGTTATCGGACGGGGGGCCTTAATAGCAATCAGCCCCAGCATTTT. Protein product: CASSYRTGGLNSNQPQHF.